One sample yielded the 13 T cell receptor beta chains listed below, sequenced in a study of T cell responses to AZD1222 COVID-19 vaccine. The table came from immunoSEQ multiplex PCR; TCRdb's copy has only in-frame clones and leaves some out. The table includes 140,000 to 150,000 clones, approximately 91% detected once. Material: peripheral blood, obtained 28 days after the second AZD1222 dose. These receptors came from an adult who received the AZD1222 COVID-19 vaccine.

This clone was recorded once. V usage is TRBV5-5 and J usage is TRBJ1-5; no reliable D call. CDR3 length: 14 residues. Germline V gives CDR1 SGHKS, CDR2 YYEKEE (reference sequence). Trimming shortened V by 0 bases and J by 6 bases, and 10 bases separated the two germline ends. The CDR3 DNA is TGTGCCAGCAGCTTGGTGTGGGAGAGTCAGCCCCAGCATTTT. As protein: CASSLVWESQPQHF. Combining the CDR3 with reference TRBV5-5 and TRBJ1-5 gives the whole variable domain DAGVTQSPTHLIKTRGQQVTLRCSPISGHKSVSWYQQVLGQGPQFIFQYYEKEERGRGNFPDRFSARQFPNYSSELNVNALLLGDSALYLCASSLVWESQPQHFGDGTRLSIL.

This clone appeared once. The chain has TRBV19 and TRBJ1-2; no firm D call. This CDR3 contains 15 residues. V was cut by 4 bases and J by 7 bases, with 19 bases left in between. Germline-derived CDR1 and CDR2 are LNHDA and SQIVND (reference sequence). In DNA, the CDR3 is TGTGCCAGTAGTACCCCGGGAAATGAGGCTCGTGGCTACACCTTC. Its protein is CASSTPGNEARGYTF.

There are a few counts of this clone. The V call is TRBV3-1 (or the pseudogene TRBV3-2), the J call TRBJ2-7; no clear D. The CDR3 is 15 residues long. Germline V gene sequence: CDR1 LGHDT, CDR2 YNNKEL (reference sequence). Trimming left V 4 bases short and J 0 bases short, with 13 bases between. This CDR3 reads CASSLGILSSYEQYF. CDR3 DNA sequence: TGTGCCAGCAGCCTGGGGATACTATCCTCCTACGAGCAGTACTTC.

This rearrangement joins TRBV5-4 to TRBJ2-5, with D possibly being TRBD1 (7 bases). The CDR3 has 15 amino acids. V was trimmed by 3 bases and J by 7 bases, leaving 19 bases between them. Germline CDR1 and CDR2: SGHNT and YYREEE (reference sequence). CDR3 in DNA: TGTGCCAGCAGCTATTTCGACAGGGAGGACGGGACCCAGTACTTC. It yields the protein CASSYFDREDGTQYF.

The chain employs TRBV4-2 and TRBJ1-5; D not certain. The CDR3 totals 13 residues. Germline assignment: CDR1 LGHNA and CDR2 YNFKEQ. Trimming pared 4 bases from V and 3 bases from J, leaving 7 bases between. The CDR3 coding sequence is TGTGCCAGCAGCCCTCTTCACAATCAGCCCCAGCATTTT. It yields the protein CASSPLHNQPQHF.

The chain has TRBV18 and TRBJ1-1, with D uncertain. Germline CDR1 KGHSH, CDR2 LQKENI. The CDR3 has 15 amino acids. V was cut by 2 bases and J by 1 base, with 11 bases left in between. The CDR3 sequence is CASSPELTRNTEAFF. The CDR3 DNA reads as TGTGCCAGCTCACCAGAACTAACAAGGAACACTGAAGCTTTCTTT.

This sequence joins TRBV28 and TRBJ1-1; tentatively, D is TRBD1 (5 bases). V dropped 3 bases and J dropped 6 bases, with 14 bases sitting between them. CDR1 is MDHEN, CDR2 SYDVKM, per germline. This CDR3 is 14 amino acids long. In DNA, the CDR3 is TGTGCCAGCAGTTTTGGGACTGCCTCCGCTGAAGCTTTCTTT. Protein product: CASSFGTASAEAFF.

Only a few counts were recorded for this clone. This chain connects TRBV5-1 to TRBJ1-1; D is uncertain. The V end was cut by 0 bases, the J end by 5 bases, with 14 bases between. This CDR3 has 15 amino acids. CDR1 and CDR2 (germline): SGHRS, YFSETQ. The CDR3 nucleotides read TGCGCCAGCAGCTTGGAACCCTCCGGGGTTACTGAAGCTTTCTTT. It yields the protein CASSLEPSGVTEAFF. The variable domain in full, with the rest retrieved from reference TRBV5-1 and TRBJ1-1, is KAGVTQTPRYLIKTRGQQVTLSCSPISGHRSVSWYQQTPGQGLQFLFEYFSETQRNKGNFPGRFSGRQFSNSRSEMNVSTLELGDSALYLCASSLEPSGVTEAFFGQGTRLTVV.

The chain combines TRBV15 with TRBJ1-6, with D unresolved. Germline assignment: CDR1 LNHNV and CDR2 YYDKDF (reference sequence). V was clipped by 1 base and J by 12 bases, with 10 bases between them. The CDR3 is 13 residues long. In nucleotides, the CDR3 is TGTGCCACCAGCAGAGTAGTAGAGGAACCCCTCCACTTT. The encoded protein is CATSRVVEEPLHF.

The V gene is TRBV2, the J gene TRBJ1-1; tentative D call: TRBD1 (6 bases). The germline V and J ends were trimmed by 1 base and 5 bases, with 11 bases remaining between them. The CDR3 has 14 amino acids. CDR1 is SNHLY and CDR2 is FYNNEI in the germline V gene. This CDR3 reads CASSEGGGGTEAFF. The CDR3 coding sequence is TGTGCCAGCAGTGAAGGGGGGGGCGGGACTGAAGCTTTCTTT.

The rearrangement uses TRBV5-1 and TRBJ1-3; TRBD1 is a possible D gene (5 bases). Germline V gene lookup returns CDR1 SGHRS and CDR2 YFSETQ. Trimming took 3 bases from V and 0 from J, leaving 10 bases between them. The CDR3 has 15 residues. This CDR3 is CASSSTGDSGNTIYF. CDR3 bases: TGCGCCAGCAGCTCCACAGGAGACTCTGGAAACACCATATATTTT.

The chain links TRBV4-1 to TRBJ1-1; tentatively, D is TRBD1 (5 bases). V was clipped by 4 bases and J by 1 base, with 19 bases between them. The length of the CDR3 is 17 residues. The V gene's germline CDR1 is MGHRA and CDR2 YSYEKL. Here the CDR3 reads CASSRTPGGSANTEAFF. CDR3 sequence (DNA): TGCGCCAGCAGCCGCACTCCCGGGGGGTCGGCGAACACTGAAGCTTTCTTT.

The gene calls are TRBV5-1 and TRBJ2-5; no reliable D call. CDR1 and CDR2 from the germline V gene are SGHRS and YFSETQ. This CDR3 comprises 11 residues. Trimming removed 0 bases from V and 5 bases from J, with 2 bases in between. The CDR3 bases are TGCGCCAGCAGCTTGGACGAGACCCAGTACTTC. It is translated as CASSLDETQYF.